This T cell receptor (beta chain) was captured by sequencing in a study of cytomegalovirus exposure and HLA in healthy donors. Produced via immunoSEQ multiplex PCR; TCRdb's table is partial and in-frame only. The data contain a few hundred thousand clones, roughly 85% of them seen just once; the ten biggest clones take up about 0.91%. This clone has a handful of counts. Its cognate antigen is unknown. CDR3 size: 14 residues. Trimming cost V 6 bases and J 2 bases, with 14 bases left between them. Germline V gene data show CDR1 as LGHNA and CDR2 as YNFKEQ. Notes on the study in general: In vitro confirmation showed three CMV-associated chains to be CMV antigen specific. According to reports, the classifier identified cytomegalovirus status with high specificity and sensitivity. There were some public TCRs occurring in many donors, but most TCR sequences were rare.

Sample: PBMCs. V gene TRBV4-2 combines with J gene TRBJ2-7; a weak D match, TRBD2 (6 bases). The clonotype comes from a woman aged 18-35 years in good health and CMV-seronegative. The CDR3 is CASSPGGDTYEQYF. CDR3 bases: TGTGCCAGCAGTCCCGGGGGTGACACCTACGAGCAGTACTTC.